Each of the 30 T cell receptor beta chains below was sequenced from the same sample in a study of blood T cell repertoires in COVID-19. Produced via immunoSEQ multiplex PCR; TCRdb's table is partial and in-frame only. The sample has around 360,000 clones, around 87% seen once. Sequencing was carried out using PBMCs or T cells enriched from blood (not recorded which). Receptors were obtained from a man aged 35-49 years in a cohort exposed to, infected with or recovered from COVID-19 (not recorded which).

The rearrangement links TRBV2 to TRBJ1-1; the D is unclear. V was pared by 4 bases and J by 0 bases, with 12 bases between. This CDR3 is 15 amino acids long. In germline, CDR1 is SNHLY, CDR2 FYNNEI. CDR3 nucleotide sequence: TGTGCCAGCAGTGTAGCCGGGATAATGAACACTGAAGCTTTCTTT. It specifies CASSVAGIMNTEAFF. The full variable domain, rest sourced from reference TRBV2 and TRBJ1-1, is EPEVTQTPSHQVTQMGQEVILRCVPISNHLYFYWYRQILGQKVEFLVSFYNNEISEKSEIFDDQFSVERPDGSNFTLKIRSTKLEDSAMYFCASSVAGIMNTEAFFGQGTRLTVV.

The chain is built from TRBV6-5 and TRBJ1-1; D unclear. Looked up from germline, CDR1 is MNHEY and CDR2 is SVGAGI. V was shortened by 6 bases and J by 5 bases, with 7 bases between the two germline ends. The CDR3 has 11 amino acids. The CDR3 bases are TGTGCCAGCAGGCAGAGGACTGAAGCTTTCTTT. Translation: CASRQRTEAFF.

This chain links TRBV5-5 with TRBJ1-4; D remains ambiguous. Germline lookup yields CDR1 SGHKS and CDR2 YYEKEE (reference sequence). The CDR3 covers 16 residues. Between the trimmed V and J ends, which lost 2 bases and 6 bases, there was a span of 17 bases. CDR3 sequence: CASSFETCKEDEKLFF. As DNA, the CDR3 is TGTGCCAGCAGCTTCGAGACCTGTAAAGAGGATGAAAAACTGTTTTTT.

This clone has a count of ten or more. V gene TRBV3-1 (or the pseudogene TRBV3-2) combines with J gene TRBJ2-7, with TRBD2 as a possible D gene (7 bases). Between the trimmed V and J ends, which lost 4 bases and 1 base, there was a span of 14 bases. The V gene's germline CDR1 is LGHDT and CDR2 YNNKEL (reference sequence). This CDR3 comprises 15 residues. In DNA form, the CDR3 reads TGTGCCAGCAGCCCGTGGGAGGGGGGTTCCTACGAGCAGTACTTC. Residues: CASSPWEGGSYEQYF.

The chain links TRBV28 to TRBJ1-2; the D gene is possibly TRBD1 (6 bases). The germline CDR1 and CDR2 sequences are MDHEN and SYDVKM. V was clipped by 2 bases and J by 4 bases, with 11 bases between them. This CDR3 comprises 14 residues. CDR3 nucleotide sequence: TGTGCCAGCAGTTTACCGACAGGTGTCTATGGCTACACCTTC. Protein product: CASSLPTGVYGYTF.

A remark on this clone: Within the sample, other DNA sequences also encode this same CDR3. The chain uses TRBV18 and TRBJ1-1; D is ambiguous. The CDR3 has 14 residues. Germline V gene data show CDR1 as KGHSH and CDR2 as LQKENI. The V and J ends lost 2 bases and 2 bases respectively, with 9 bases between them. CDR3 nucleotide sequence: TGTGCCAGCTCACCATCGAGAGGTAACACTGAAGCTTTCTTT. Translating it yields CASSPSRGNTEAFF.

The chain has TRBV2 and TRBJ2-7, with D perhaps TRBD1 (5 bases). Germline assignment: CDR1 SNHLY and CDR2 FYNNEI. The CDR3 has 15 residues. Trimming stripped 7 bases from V and 0 bases from J, with 16 bases between. The CDR3 DNA is TGTGCCAGCACGACCGATCTCCAGGGCTCCTACGAGCAGTACTTC. Protein sequence: CASTTDLQGSYEQYF. Combining the CDR3 with reference TRBV2 and TRBJ2-7 gives the whole variable domain EPEVTQTPSHQVTQMGQEVILRCVPISNHLYFYWYRQILGQKVEFLVSFYNNEISEKSEIFDDQFSVERPDGSNFTLKIRSTKLEDSAMYFCASTTDLQGSYEQYFGPGTRLTVT.

This rearrangement joins TRBV14 to TRBJ2-1; tentative D call: TRBD2 (6 bases). Trimming removed 3 bases from V and 4 bases from J, with 19 bases in between. The CDR3 runs 17 residues. Per germline, CDR1 SGHDN and CDR2 FVKESK. The CDR3: CASSQGHRDSTYNEQFF. In DNA form, the CDR3 reads TGTGCCAGCAGCCAGGGTCACCGGGACTCTACTTACAATGAGCAGTTCTTC.

This sequence joins TRBV20-1 and TRBJ2-7; 7 bases agree with TRBD2. CDR1 and CDR2 (germline): DFQATT, SNEGSKA (reference sequence). CDR3 size: 14 residues. The V gene end was trimmed by 4 bases and the J gene end by 4 bases; junction bases not matched to a gene: 10. CDR3 DNA sequence: TGCAGTGCTATTGATCTAGCGGACCAGTACGAGCAGTACTTC. Translating gives CSAIDLADQYEQYF.

This chain uses TRBV11-1 with TRBJ2-2; perhaps TRBD2 as D (5 bases). Germline loops: CDR1 SGHAT, CDR2 FQDESV (reference sequence). The CDR3 is made up of 15 amino acids. Trimming cost V 8 bases and J 5 bases, with 18 bases left between them. The CDR3 bases are TGTGCCAGCGGGGAAGGAGGACGGGCAACCGGGGAGCTGTTTTTT. It is translated as CASGEGGRATGELFF.

The rearrangement joins TRBV18 to TRBJ1-6; D is ambiguous. Trimming removed 1 base from V and 5 bases from J, with 9 bases in between. The CDR3 length is 15 residues. Germline V gene data show CDR1 as KGHSH and CDR2 as LQKENI. CDR3 in amino acids: CASSPRAENNSPLHF. CDR3 sequence (DNA): TGTGCCAGCTCACCACGGGCAGAAAATAATTCACCCCTCCACTTT.

The genes are TRBV2 and TRBJ1-2; D remains unclear. V dropped 8 bases and J dropped 8 bases, with 9 bases sitting between them. Germline V gives CDR1 SNHLY, CDR2 FYNNEI. This CDR3 has 10 residues. In DNA form, the CDR3 reads TGTGCCAGCGGTACTTTGGGCTACACCTTC. This translates into CASGTLGYTF.

This chain links TRBV25-1 with TRBJ2-2; D perhaps matches TRBD2 (6 bases). V was shortened by 3 bases and J by 8 bases, with 13 bases between the two germline ends. Germline assignment: CDR1 MGHDK and CDR2 SYGVNS. The CDR3 sequence is 14 residues long. The CDR3 protein is CASSDPGTPGELFF. CDR3 in DNA: TGTGCCAGCAGTGACCCCGGGACTCCGGGGGAGCTGTTTTTT.

The J gene is TRBJ1-4, the V gene TRBV2; D ambiguous. Trimming removed 5 bases from V and 8 bases from J, with 9 bases in between. Germline loops: CDR1 SNHLY, CDR2 FYNNEI. This CDR3 spans 12 amino acids. The CDR3 DNA reads as TGTGCCAGCAGTCTGAACCAGGAAAAACTGTTTTTT. It encodes CASSLNQEKLFF.

Only one count was recorded for this clone. The chain links TRBV3-1 (or the pseudogene TRBV3-2) to TRBJ1-6; D perhaps matches TRBD1 (5 bases). V gave up 0 bases and J gave up 12 bases, with 15 bases separating them. Germline V CDR1 and CDR2: LGHDT, YNNKEL (reference sequence). The CDR3 runs 15 residues. CDR3 region: CASSQESGLGGPLHF. CDR3 bases: TGTGCCAGCAGCCAAGAATCTGGCTTGGGGGGACCCCTCCACTTT.

This clone has a single count. This chain joins TRBV7-9 and TRBJ1-2, with D possibly TRBD1 on 6 matching bases. V was pared by 5 bases and J by 4 bases, with 11 bases between. In germline, CDR1 is SEHNR, CDR2 FQNEAQ (reference sequence). The CDR3 extends over 13 amino acids. The CDR3 bases are TGTGCCAGCAGCCCCAGACAGGCCTATGGCTACACCTTC. Amino acid sequence: CASSPRQAYGYTF.

This clone was recorded only once. This rearrangement joins TRBV28 to TRBJ2-7; weak D call: TRBD1 (6 bases). CDR1 MDHEN and CDR2 SYDVKM come from the germline V gene. This CDR3 comprises 14 residues. Trimming took off 2 bases at V and 3 bases at J, with 11 bases between the two ends. CDR3 coding DNA: TGTGCCAGCAGTTTAGTCCGGGACAACTACGAGCAGTACTTC. This translates into CASSLVRDNYEQYF. The whole variable domain, remainder taken from reference TRBV28 and TRBJ2-7, is DVKVTQSSRYLVKRTGEKVFLECVQDMDHENMFWYRQDPGLGLRLIYFSYDVKMKEKGDIPEGYSVSREKKERFSLILESASTNQTSMYLCASSLVRDNYEQYFGPGTRLTVT.

This clone came up a few times. V and J are TRBV24-1 and TRBJ2-1, with 8 positions matching TRBD2. Germline V gene lookup returns CDR1 KGHDR and CDR2 SFDVKD. J gave up 9 bases and V 4 bases, and 10 bases lay outside the gene matches. The CDR3 consists of 15 residues. Here the CDR3 DNA reads TGTGCCACCAGTGACTCCAGCGGGAGTGGAGTTGAGCAGTTCTTC. Protein product: CATSDSSGSGVEQFF.

The chain carries TRBV29-1 and TRBJ1-1, with TRBD1 identical over 10 bases. This CDR3 has 12 amino acids. The J segment lost 6 bases and the V segment lost 7 bases, leaving 5 bases of the junction unmatched. Germline CDR1 SQVTM, CDR2 ANQGSEA. CDR3 nucleotide sequence: TGCAGCGGGACAGGGGGATTCGCTGAAGCTTTCTTT. This sequence encodes CSGTGGFAEAFF. Full variable domain (outside the CDR3, taken from reference TRBV29-1 and TRBJ1-1): SAVISQKPSRDICQRGTSLTIQCQVDSQVTMMFWYRQQPGQSLTLIATANQGSEATYESGFVIDKFPISRPNLTFSTLTVSNMSPEDSSIYLCSGTGGFAEAFFGQGTRLTVV.

The table lists this clone with a few counts. The rearrangement joins TRBV5-1 to TRBJ2-4, with a possible D match to TRBD2 (5 bases). CDR1 and CDR2 (germline): SGHRS, YFSETQ. The CDR3 runs to 16 residues. Trimming removed 3 bases at V and 0 bases at J, with 13 bases between. The CDR3 loop reads CASSSSSTLAKNIQYF. The CDR3 bases are TGCGCCAGCAGCTCTAGCAGCACTCTAGCCAAAAACATTCAGTACTTC.

A few counts support this clone. The rearrangement uses TRBV15 and TRBJ1-1; TRBD1 might be the D (5 bases). CDR3 length equals 12 residues. Trimming took off 0 bases at V and 11 bases at J, with 10 bases between the two ends. Germline values: CDR1 LNHNV, CDR2 YYDKDF (reference sequence). In nucleotides, the CDR3 is TGTGCCACCAGCAGAGATGCAGGGTGGGCTTTCTTT. Protein product: CATSRDAGWAFF.

This chain uses TRBV11-2 with TRBJ2-1, with 9 bases matching TRBD2. V dropped 5 bases and J dropped 7; count of bases not matched to a gene: 12. Germline values: CDR1 SGHAT, CDR2 FQNNGV. The CDR3 extends over 16 amino acids. CDR3 loop: CASSPAGSGSGNEQFF. As DNA, the CDR3 is TGTGCCAGCAGCCCTGCGGGTAGCGGGAGTGGGAATGAGCAGTTCTTC. The entire variable domain, with the rest obtained from reference TRBV11-2 and TRBJ2-1, is as follows: EAGVAQSPRYKIIEKRQSVAFWCNPISGHATLYWYQQILGQGPKLLIQFQNNGVVDDSQLPKDRFSAERLKGVDSTLKIQPAKLEDSAVYLCASSPAGSGSGNEQFFGPGTRLTVL.

The J gene is TRBJ2-3, the V gene TRBV6-2 or TRBV6-3, with 12 nucleotides matching TRBD2. The germline gives CDR1 MNHEY, CDR2 SVGEGT. The CDR3 is 17 amino acids. V was clipped by 2 bases and J by 3 bases; unmatched bases: 6. The CDR3 loop is CASSYRLAGVRTDTQYF. The DNA of the CDR3 is TGTGCCAGCAGTTACCGACTAGCGGGAGTTAGGACAGATACGCAGTATTTT.

A few counts support this clone. V and J are TRBV4-1 and TRBJ1-2; D gene ambiguous. Trimming shortened V by 4 bases and J by 5 bases, and 17 bases separated the two germline ends. CDR1 MGHRA and CDR2 YSYEKL come from the germline V gene. The length of the CDR3 is 15 residues. The CDR3 loop is CASSLATETGYGYTF. The CDR3 nucleotides are TGCGCCAGCAGCCTAGCGACGGAGACCGGGTATGGCTACACCTTC.

The chain uses TRBV29-1 and TRBJ2-3; D remains ambiguous. Germline V gives CDR1 SQVTM, CDR2 ANQGSEA. CDR3 length: 12 residues. Trimming took 0 bases from V and 4 from J, leaving 5 bases between them. CDR3 region: CSVEDQADTQYF. In DNA form, the CDR3 reads TGCAGCGTTGAAGACCAGGCAGATACGCAGTATTTT.

The chain carries TRBV10-3 and TRBJ1-1, with TRBD1 as a possible D gene (5 bases). V was clipped by 7 bases and J by 1 base, with 10 bases between them. This CDR3 has 13 residues. Germline V gene data show CDR1 as ENHRY and CDR2 as SYGVKD. Here the CDR3 reads CAITGGQNTEAFF. In nucleotides, the CDR3 is TGTGCCATCACCGGGGGTCAGAACACTGAAGCTTTCTTT.

V and J are TRBV28 and TRBJ2-7, with D possibly being TRBD1 (6 bases). CDR3 length: 15 residues. CDR1 MDHEN and CDR2 SYDVKM come from the germline V gene. Trimming removed 6 bases from V and 0 bases from J, with 15 bases in between. CDR3 nucleotides: TGTGCCAGCAGGGGACGACAGGCCTACTCCTACGAGCAGTACTTC. Its translation: CASRGRQAYSYEQYF.

This clone was counted a single time. The chain joins TRBV11-3 to TRBJ1-1, with a possible D match to TRBD1 (5 bases). Germline CDR1 SGHNT, CDR2 YENEEA. Trimming cost V 1 base and J 0 bases, with 6 bases left between them. The CDR3 covers 14 residues. The CDR3 coding sequence is TGTGCCAGCAGCTTAGGGGGCCTGAACACTGAAGCTTTCTTT. Its translation is CASSLGGLNTEAFF.

The V call is TRBV11-2, the J call TRBJ2-7; perhaps TRBD1 as D (5 bases). The CDR3 is 15 residues long. V lost 0 bases to trimming and J lost 5 bases, with 14 bases between them. Germline V gives CDR1 SGHAT, CDR2 FQNNGV. The CDR3 sequence is CASSLDARDRHEQYF. The CDR3 DNA follows: TGTGCCAGCAGCTTAGATGCCAGGGATCGGCACGAGCAGTACTTC.

This chain connects TRBV5-1 to TRBJ1-2; no clear D gene. Trimming left V 1 base short and J 0 bases short, with 7 bases between. Germline assignment: CDR1 SGHRS and CDR2 YFSETQ. The CDR3 is 14 residues long. The CDR3 coding sequence is TGCGCCAGCAGCTTGTCGGGAACTAACTATGGCTACACCTTC. It yields the protein CASSLSGTNYGYTF.